A single sample gave rise to the 20 T cell receptor beta chains below, sequenced in a study of response to subunit inactivated influenza vaccine. TCRdb analysed the RT-PCR reads with MiXCR anew, one entry per CDR3 protein. The sample shows around 540,000 distinct CDR3 sequences, 10% to 15% of them seen only once. The sequencing used PBMCs from blood, collected on the day of vaccination. These receptors were taken from a middle-aged man who received an inactivated influenza vaccine.

In regard to this clonotype: One junction end disagrees with the germline gene, perhaps due to a read error. The chain carries TRBV19 and TRBJ1-5, with D possibly being TRBD1 (6 bases). CDR3 size: 15 residues. In germline, CDR1 is LNHDA, CDR2 SQIVND (reference sequence). CDR3 nucleotide sequence: TGTGCCTGTAGAGTAGGGACATTGAGCAATCAGCCCCAGCATTTT. This encodes CACRVGTLSNQPQHF.

This clonotype was seen only a few times. The J gene is TRBJ2-4, the V gene TRBV7-9, with D possibly matching TRBD1 (6 bases). CDR1 and CDR2 from the germline V gene are SEHNR and FQNEAQ (reference sequence). The CDR3 is made up of 12 amino acids. Trimming left V 1 base short and J 13 bases short, with 11 bases between. This CDR3 reads CASSLEGGIQYF. In DNA, the CDR3 is TGTGCCAGCAGCTTAGAAGGGGGAATCCAGTACTTC.

This clonotype was recorded at least ten times. V gene TRBV10-3 combines with J gene TRBJ2-7, with 10 bases aligning to TRBD2. With 6 bases clipped from V and 3 bases from J, the junction kept 8 bases outside the gene matches. Germline V lookup: CDR1 ENHRY, CDR2 SYGVKD. CDR3 size: 15 residues. Here the CDR3 reads CAISPPSGSFYEQYF. The CDR3 DNA is TGTGCCATCAGCCCCCCTAGCGGGAGTTTCTACGAGCAGTACTTC.

There are a few counts of this clonotype. The rearrangement links TRBV4-2 to TRBJ2-1; 12 nucleotides align to TRBD2. The CDR3 length is 14 residues. Germline V gives CDR1 LGHNA, CDR2 YNFKEQ. With 1 base clipped from V and 10 bases from J, the junction kept 2 bases outside the gene matches. The CDR3 loop reads CASSQVTSGGEQFF. CDR3 bases: TGTGCCAGCAGCCAAGTAACTAGCGGGGGGGAGCAGTTCTTC.

This chain joins TRBV6-2 or TRBV6-3 and TRBJ2-5; D uncertain. CDR3 length: 13 residues. Trimming pared 2 bases from V and 3 bases from J, leaving 7 bases between. CDR1 and CDR2 (germline): MNHEY, SVGEGT. This chain's CDR3 is CASSYRQKETQYF. DNA of the CDR3: TGTGCCAGCAGTTACCGGCAGAAAGAGACCCAGTACTTC.

The chain carries TRBV12-3 or TRBV12-4 and TRBJ2-2, with 9 nucleotides matching TRBD1. This CDR3 contains 15 residues. The J segment lost 4 bases and the V segment lost 6 bases, leaving 6 bases of the junction unmatched. CDR3 in amino acids: CASRHPDRGTGELFF. CDR3 bases: TGTGCCAGCAGACATCCGGACAGGGGCACCGGGGAGCTGTTTTTT.

The J gene is TRBJ2-2, the V gene TRBV9; D is unclear. The germline V gene encodes CDR1 SGDLS and CDR2 YYNGEE. V lost 0 bases to trimming and J lost 6 bases, with 15 bases between them. This CDR3 contains 16 residues. The CDR3 DNA is TGTGCCAGCAGCGTAGCTGGATACAGTGGCGCCGGGGAGCTGTTTTTT. Translating gives CASSVAGYSGAGELFF.

This clonotype occurred a few times. V and J are TRBV6-2 or TRBV6-3 and TRBJ2-3, with 7 bases identical to TRBD1. This CDR3 is built from 22 residues. In germline, CDR1 is MNHEY, CDR2 SVGEGT. V dropped 2 bases and J dropped 0; count of bases not matched to a gene: 23. The CDR3 loop is CASSYAPTVYSKDRRSTDTQYF. CDR3 DNA: TGTGCCAGCAGTTACGCTCCGACTGTTTATTCCAAGGACAGGCGAAGCACAGATACGCAGTATTTT.

This clonotype was detected a few times. This chain links TRBV5-5 with TRBJ2-2, with TRBD2 as a possible D gene (6 bases). Germline lookup yields CDR1 SGHKS and CDR2 YYEKEE (reference sequence). There are 14 residues in the CDR3. V shed 7 bases and J shed 1 base, with 11 bases lying between them. CDR3: CASYLGGNTGELFF. CDR3 DNA sequence: TGTGCCAGCTACCTGGGAGGGAACACCGGGGAGCTGTTTTTT. The full variable domain, its missing parts supplied by reference TRBV5-5 and TRBJ2-2, is DAGVTQSPTHLIKTRGQQVTLRCSPISGHKSVSWYQQVLGQGPQFIFQYYEKEERGRGNFPDRFSARQFPNYSSELNVNALLLGDSALYLCASYLGGNTGELFFGEGSRLTVL.

This clonotype was observed a handful of times. The chain combines TRBV5-6 with TRBJ2-3, with 7 bases matching TRBD1. The germline CDR1 and CDR2 sequences are SGHDT and YYEEEE. J lost 3 bases, V lost 0 bases, and 7 bases had no gene match. The CDR3 contains 16 residues. The DNA for the CDR3 is TGTGCCAGCAGCTTGGGGATGGACAGGAGAACAGATACGCAGTATTTT. Amino acids: CASSLGMDRRTDTQYF.

This clonotype was counted between two and nine times. The chain has TRBV14 and TRBJ1-1, with D tentatively TRBD1 (5 bases). In germline, CDR1 is SGHDN, CDR2 FVKESK. This CDR3 contains 13 residues. V lost 3 bases, J lost 3 bases, and 8 bases lay in between. The CDR3 DNA follows: TGTGCCAGCAGCCAGTGGGGGTACACTGAAGCTTTCTTT. It encodes CASSQWGYTEAFF.

This clonotype was seen a handful of times. The chain couples TRBV28 to TRBJ2-7; D is unclear. Germline loops: CDR1 MDHEN, CDR2 SYDVKM. CDR3 length: 12 residues. Trimming removed 8 bases at V and 0 bases at J, with 8 bases between. The CDR3 sequence: CASGRYSYEQYF. The CDR3 DNA is TGTGCCAGCGGGCGATACTCCTACGAGCAGTACTTC.

The genes are TRBV4-1 and TRBJ2-7; no clear D. V was trimmed by 2 bases and J by 5 bases, leaving 10 bases between them. Germline V CDR1 and CDR2: MGHRA, YSYEKL. The CDR3 consists of 13 residues. CDR3 in DNA: TGCGCCAGCAGCCAATCGGGCCGGGACGAGCAGTACTTC. Translation: CASSQSGRDEQYF.

The rearrangement uses TRBV18 and TRBJ2-7; 8 nucleotides line up with TRBD1. This CDR3 is built from 15 residues. After removal of 2 bases from V and 4 bases from J, the junction contained 7 bases not matched to a gene. Germline V lookup: CDR1 KGHSH, CDR2 LQKENI. The CDR3 DNA reads TGTGCCAGCTCACCAGACCGGGACAGGCTTTACGAGCAGTACTTC. It specifies CASSPDRDRLYEQYF.

The rearrangement links TRBV7-9 to TRBJ2-3; possibly TRBD2 for D (5 bases). The germline V gene has CDR1 SEHNR and CDR2 FQNEAQ (reference sequence). CDR3 length: 13 amino acids. V lost 3 bases and J lost 5, with 9 bases in between. The CDR3 DNA reads TGTGCCAGCAGCTTTAGTGGGAGAGATACGCAGTATTTT. Protein sequence: CASSFSGRDTQYF.

This clonotype was counted between two and nine times. The rearrangement uses TRBV30 and TRBJ1-4, with 8 bases that match TRBD1. Germline CDR1 and CDR2: GTSNPN and SVGIG (reference sequence). The ends lost 5 bases at V and 6 bases at J; junction bases unmatched: 8. This CDR3 contains 14 residues. CDR3 DNA: TGTGCCTGGGACAGGGGTAGTGGGTATGAAAAACTGTTTTTT. Translating it yields CAWDRGSGYEKLFF.

This clonotype was detected many times. The V and J genes are TRBV28 and TRBJ1-4, with D maybe TRBD1 (6 bases). Germline V gives CDR1 MDHEN, CDR2 SYDVKM. The CDR3 is made up of 14 amino acids. Trimming cost V 7 bases and J 6 bases, with 15 bases left between them. The CDR3 loop reads CASNPPGADEKLFF. The CDR3 nucleotides read TGTGCCAGCAATCCCCCGGGGGCGGATGAAAAACTGTTTTTT.

The chain joins TRBV20-1 to TRBJ2-3; 13 positions agree with TRBD2. The CDR3 runs to 15 residues. Germline V CDR1 and CDR2: DFQATT, SNEGSKA (reference sequence). V was clipped by 4 bases and J by 5 bases; unmatched bases: 6. The CDR3 DNA follows: TGCAGTGCTATCGGACTAGCGGGAGATATAGATACGCAGTATTTT. As protein: CSAIGLAGDIDTQYF.

There are many counts of this clonotype. The rearrangement uses TRBV7-8 and TRBJ2-2; D is undetermined. This CDR3 has 17 amino acids. Germline lookup yields CDR1 SGHVS and CDR2 FQNEAQ. V was cut by 4 bases and J by 8 bases, with 23 bases left in between. CDR3: CASSSSGPKHRIGELFF. The CDR3 nucleotides read TGTGCCAGCAGCTCCTCCGGGCCAAAGCACCGAATTGGGGAGCTGTTTTTT.

This clonotype was observed a handful of times. The rearrangement joins TRBV12-3 or TRBV12-4 to TRBJ1-2, with 9 bases aligning to TRBD1. The J segment lost 5 bases and the V segment lost 1 base, leaving 5 bases of the junction unmatched. This CDR3 spans 15 amino acids. For the CDR3, the DNA is TGTGCCAGCAGTTTAGTGCGACAGGGGGTGTATGGCTACACCTTC. Translating it yields CASSLVRQGVYGYTF.